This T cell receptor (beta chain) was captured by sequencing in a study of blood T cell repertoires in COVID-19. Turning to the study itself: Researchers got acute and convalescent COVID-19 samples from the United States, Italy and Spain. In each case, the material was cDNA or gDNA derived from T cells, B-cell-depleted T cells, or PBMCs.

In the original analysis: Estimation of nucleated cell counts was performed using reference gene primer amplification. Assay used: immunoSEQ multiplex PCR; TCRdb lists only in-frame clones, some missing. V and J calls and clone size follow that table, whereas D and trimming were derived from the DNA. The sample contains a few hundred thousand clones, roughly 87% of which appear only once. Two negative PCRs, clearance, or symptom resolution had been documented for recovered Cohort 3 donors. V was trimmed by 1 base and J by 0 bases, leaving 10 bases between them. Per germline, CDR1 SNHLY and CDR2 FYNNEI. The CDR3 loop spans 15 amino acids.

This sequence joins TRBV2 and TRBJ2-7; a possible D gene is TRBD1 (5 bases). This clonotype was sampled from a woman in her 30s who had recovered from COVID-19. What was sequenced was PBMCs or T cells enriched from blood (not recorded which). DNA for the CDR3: TGTGCCAGCAGTGAAGGACAGCGATACTCCTACGAGCAGTACTTC. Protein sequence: CASSEGQRYSYEQYF.